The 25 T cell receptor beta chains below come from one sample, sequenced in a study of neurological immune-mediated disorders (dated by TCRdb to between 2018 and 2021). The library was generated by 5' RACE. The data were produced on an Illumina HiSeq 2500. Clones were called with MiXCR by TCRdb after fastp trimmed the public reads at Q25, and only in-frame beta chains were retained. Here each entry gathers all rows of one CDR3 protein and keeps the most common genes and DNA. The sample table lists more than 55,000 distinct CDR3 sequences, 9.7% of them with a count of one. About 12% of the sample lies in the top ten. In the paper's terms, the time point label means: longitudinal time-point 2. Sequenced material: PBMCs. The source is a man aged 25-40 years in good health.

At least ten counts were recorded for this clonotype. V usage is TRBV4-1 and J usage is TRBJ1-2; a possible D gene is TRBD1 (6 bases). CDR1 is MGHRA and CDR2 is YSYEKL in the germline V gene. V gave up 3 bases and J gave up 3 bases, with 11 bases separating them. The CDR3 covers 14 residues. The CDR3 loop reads CASSHGGHDYGYTF. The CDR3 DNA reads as TGCGCCAGCAGCCATGGGGGACACGACTATGGCTACACCTTC.

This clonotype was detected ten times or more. The chain's CDR3 is CASSVDGRAPSNEQYF. The CDR3 DNA reads as TGTGCCAGCAGCGTAGACGGGAGGGCCCCTTCCAACGAGCAGTACTTC. The V and J genes are TRBV9 and TRBJ2-7; 8 positions agree with TRBD2. The V and J ends lost 0 bases and 5 bases, in that order; junction bases with no gene match: 10. CDR3 length: 16 residues. Germline CDR1 is SGDLS and CDR2 is YYNGEE.

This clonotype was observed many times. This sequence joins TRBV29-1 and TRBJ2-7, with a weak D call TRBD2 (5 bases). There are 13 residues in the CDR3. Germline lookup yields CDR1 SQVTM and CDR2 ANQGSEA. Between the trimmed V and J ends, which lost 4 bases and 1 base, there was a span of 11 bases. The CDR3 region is CSVGEGKSYEQYF. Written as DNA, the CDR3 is TGCAGCGTTGGAGAGGGAAAATCCTACGAGCAGTACTTC.

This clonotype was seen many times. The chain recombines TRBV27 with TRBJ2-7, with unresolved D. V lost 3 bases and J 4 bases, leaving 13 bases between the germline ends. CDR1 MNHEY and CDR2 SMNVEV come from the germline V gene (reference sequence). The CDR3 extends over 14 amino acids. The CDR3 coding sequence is TGTGCCAGCAGTTTTTGGCCGAACCAATACGAGCAGTACTTC. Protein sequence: CASSFWPNQYEQYF.

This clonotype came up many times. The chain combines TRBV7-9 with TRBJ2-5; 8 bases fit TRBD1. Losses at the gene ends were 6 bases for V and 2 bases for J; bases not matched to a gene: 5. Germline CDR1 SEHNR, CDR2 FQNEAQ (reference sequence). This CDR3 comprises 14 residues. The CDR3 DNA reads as TGTGCCAGCAGTCTAGGACAGGGTCAAGAGACCCAGTACTTC. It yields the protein CASSLGQGQETQYF.

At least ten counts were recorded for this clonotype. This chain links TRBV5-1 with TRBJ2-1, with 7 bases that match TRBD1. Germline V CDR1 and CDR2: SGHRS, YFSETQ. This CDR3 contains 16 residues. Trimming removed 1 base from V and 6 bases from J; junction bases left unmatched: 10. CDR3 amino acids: CASSLLGGDVGNEQFF. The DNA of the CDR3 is TGCGCCAGCAGCTTGTTAGGGGGCGACGTGGGCAATGAGCAGTTCTTC.

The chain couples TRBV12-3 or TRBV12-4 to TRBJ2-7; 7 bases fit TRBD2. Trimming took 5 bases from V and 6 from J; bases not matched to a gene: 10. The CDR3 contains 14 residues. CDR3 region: CASSGLVRAAEQYF. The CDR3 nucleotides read TGTGCCAGCAGTGGACTAGTGCGCGCGGCCGAGCAGTACTTC.

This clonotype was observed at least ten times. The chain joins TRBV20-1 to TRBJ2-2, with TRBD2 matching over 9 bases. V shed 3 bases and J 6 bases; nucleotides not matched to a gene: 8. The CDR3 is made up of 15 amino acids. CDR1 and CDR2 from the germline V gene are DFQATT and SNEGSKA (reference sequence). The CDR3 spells CSARVAGDGPGELFF. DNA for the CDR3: TGCAGTGCTAGGGTAGCGGGAGACGGGCCCGGGGAGCTGTTTTTT.

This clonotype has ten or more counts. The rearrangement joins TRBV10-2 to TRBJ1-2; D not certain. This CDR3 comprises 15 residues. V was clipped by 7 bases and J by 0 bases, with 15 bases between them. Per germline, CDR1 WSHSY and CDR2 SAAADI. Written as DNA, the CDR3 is TGCGCCAGCATCGGCGTGGAGAAAGCTAACTATGGCTACACCTTC. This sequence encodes CASIGVEKANYGYTF.

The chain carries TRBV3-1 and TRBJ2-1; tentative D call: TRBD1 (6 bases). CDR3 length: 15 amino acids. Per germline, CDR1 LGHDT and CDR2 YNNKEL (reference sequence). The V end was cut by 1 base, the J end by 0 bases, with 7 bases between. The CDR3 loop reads CASSQARGSYNEQFF. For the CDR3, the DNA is TGTGCCAGCAGCCAAGCCAGGGGCTCCTACAATGAGCAGTTCTTC.

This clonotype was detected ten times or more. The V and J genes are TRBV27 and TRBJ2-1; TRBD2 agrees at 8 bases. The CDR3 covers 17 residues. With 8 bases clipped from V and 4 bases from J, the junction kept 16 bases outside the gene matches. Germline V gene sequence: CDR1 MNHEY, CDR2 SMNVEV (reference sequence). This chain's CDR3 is CASPARNLAGPYNEQFF. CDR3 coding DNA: TGTGCCAGCCCCGCTCGGAATCTAGCGGGCCCTTACAATGAGCAGTTCTTC.

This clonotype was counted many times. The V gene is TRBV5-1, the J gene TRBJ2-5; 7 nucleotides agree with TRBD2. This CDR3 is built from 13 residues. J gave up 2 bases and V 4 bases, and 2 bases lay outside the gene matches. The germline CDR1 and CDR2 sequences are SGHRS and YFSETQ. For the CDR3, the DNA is TGCGCCAGCAGCCGGGGGGTTCAAGAGACCCAGTACTTC. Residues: CASSRGVQETQYF.

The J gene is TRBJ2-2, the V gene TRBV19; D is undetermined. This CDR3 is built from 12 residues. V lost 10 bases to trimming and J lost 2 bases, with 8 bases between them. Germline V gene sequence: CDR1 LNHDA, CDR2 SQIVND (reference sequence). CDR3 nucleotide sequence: TGTGCCAATGCAGGTAACACCGGGGAGCTGTTTTTT. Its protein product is CANAGNTGELFF.

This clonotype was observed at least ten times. As DNA, the CDR3 is TGCAGCACAACGACCGGAGAGCAGTTCTTC. Translated: CSTTTGEQFF. The V call is TRBV29-1, the J call TRBJ2-1; no reliable D call. The germline V gene has CDR1 SQVTM and CDR2 ANQGSEA. The CDR3 loop spans 10 amino acids. The ends were cut back, 8 bases at V and 10 bases at J, with 12 bases in the middle.

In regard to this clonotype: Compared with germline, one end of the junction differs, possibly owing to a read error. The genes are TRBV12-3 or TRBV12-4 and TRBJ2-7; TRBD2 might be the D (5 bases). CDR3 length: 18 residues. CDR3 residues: CASRPELGPTVGRYVQYF. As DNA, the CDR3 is TGTGCCAGCAGGCCCGAACTAGGGCCCACAGTGGGCCGTTACGTGCAGTACTTC.

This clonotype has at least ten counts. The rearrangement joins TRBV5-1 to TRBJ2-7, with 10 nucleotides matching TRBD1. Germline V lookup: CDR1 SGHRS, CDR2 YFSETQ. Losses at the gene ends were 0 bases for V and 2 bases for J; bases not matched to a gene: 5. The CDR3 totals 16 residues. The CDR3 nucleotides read TGCGCCAGCAGCTTGGCGGGGGGACAGGGGACCTACGAGCAGTACTTC. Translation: CASSLAGGQGTYEQYF.

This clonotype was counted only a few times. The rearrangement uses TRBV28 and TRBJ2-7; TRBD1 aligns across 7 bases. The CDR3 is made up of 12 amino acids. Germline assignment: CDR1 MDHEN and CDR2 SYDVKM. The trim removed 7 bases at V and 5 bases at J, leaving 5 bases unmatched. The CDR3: CASTPDRDEQYF. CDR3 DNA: TGTGCCAGCACCCCCGACAGGGACGAGCAGTACTTC.

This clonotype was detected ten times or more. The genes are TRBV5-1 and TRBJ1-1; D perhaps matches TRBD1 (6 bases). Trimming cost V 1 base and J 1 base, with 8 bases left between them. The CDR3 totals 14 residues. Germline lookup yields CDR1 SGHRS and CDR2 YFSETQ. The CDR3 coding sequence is TGCGCCAGCAGCTTGAGGGGGGGGAACACTGAAGCTTTCTTT. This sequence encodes CASSLRGGNTEAFF. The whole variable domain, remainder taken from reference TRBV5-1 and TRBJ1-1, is KAGVTQTPRYLIKTRGQQVTLSCSPISGHRSVSWYQQTPGQGLQFLFEYFSETQRNKGNFPGRFSGRQFSNSRSEMNVSTLELGDSALYLCASSLRGGNTEAFFGQGTRLTVV.

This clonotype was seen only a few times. The CDR3 here is CASSPRRVAWGTGELFF. The CDR3 DNA reads TGTGCCAGCAGTCCCCGGAGGGTGGCCTGGGGGACCGGGGAGCTGTTTTTT. The chain couples TRBV6-5 to TRBJ2-2, with D possibly matching TRBD2 (6 bases). The germline V gene encodes CDR1 MNHEY and CDR2 SVGAGI. Trimming removed 5 bases from V and 5 bases from J, with 21 bases in between. This CDR3 has 17 amino acids.

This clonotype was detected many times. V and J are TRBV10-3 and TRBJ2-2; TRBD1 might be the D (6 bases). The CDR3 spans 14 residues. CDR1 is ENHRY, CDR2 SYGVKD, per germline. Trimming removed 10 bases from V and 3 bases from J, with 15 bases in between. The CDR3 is CATKQGSDTGELFF. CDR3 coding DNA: TGTGCCACCAAACAGGGATCGGACACCGGGGAGCTGTTTTTT.

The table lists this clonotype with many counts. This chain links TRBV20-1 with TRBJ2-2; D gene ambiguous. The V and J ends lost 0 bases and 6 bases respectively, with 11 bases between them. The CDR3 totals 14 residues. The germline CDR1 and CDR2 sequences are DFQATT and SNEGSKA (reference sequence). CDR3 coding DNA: TGCAGTGCTAGAGATTATTCAGTCCCCGGGGAGCTGTTTTTT. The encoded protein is CSARDYSVPGELFF.

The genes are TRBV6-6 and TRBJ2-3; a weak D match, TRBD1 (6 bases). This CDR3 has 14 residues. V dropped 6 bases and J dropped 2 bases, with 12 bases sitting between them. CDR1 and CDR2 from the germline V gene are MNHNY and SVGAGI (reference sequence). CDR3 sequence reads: CASSRGQFTDTQYF. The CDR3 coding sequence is TGTGCCAGCAGCCGCGGACAGTTCACAGATACGCAGTATTTT.

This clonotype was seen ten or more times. CDR3 DNA: TGCGCCAGCAGCTTCTCGGCAAGCGAAGAGACCCAGTACTTC. Encoded protein: CASSFSASEETQYF. This chain links TRBV5-1 with TRBJ2-5, with D unresolved. Trimming took 2 bases from V and 3 from J, leaving 11 bases between them. The CDR3 contains 14 residues. Germline CDR1 and CDR2: SGHRS and YFSETQ.

In DNA, the CDR3 is TGTGCCAGCAGTTTGACTAGCGGGAGGGCCGAAAGAGAGACCCAGTACTTC. Translated, it gives CASSLTSGRAERETQYF. The V call is TRBV12-3 or TRBV12-4, the J call TRBJ2-5, with 14 positions matching TRBD2. The CDR3 contains 17 residues. After removal of 3 bases from V and 4 bases from J, the junction contained 7 bases not matched to a gene.

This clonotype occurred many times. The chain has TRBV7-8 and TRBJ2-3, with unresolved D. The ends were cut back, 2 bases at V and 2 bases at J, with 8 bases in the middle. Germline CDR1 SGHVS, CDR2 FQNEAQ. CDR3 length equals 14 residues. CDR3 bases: TGTGCCAGCAGCTTAATGCTCGACACAGATACGCAGTATTTT. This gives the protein CASSLMLDTDTQYF. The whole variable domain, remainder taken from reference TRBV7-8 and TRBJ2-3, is GAGVSQSPRYKVAKRGQDVALRCDPISGHVSLFWYQQALGQGPEFLTYFQNEAQLDKSGLPSDRFFAERPEGSVSTLKIQRTQQEDSAVYLCASSLMLDTDTQYFGPGTRLTVL.